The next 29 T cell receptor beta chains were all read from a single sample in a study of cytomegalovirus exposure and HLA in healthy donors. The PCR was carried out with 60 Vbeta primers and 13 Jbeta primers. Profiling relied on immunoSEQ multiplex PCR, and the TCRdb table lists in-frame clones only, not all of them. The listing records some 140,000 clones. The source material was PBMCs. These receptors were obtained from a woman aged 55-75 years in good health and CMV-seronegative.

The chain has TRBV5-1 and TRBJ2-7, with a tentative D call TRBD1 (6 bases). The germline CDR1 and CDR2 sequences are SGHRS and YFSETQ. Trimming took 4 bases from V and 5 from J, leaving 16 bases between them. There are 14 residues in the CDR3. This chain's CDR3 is CASSRTESSHEQYF. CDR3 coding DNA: TGCGCCAGCAGCCGGACAGAGTCTTCCCACGAGCAGTACTTC.

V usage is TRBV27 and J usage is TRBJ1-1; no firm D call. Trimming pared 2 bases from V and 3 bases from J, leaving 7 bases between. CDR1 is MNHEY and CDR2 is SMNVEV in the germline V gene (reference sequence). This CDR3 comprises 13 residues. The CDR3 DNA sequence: TGTGCCAGCAGTTTAGGCCTTCACACTGAAGCTTTCTTT. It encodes CASSLGLHTEAFF.

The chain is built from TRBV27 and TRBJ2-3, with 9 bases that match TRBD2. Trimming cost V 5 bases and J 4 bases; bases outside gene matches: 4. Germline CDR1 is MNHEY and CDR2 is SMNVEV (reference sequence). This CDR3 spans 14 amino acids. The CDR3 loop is CASSPLAGSDTQYF. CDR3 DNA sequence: TGTGCCAGCAGTCCCCTAGCGGGATCAGATACGCAGTATTTT.

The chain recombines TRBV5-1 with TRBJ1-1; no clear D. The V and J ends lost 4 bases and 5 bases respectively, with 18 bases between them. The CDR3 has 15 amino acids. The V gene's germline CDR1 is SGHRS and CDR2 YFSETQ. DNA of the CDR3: TGCGCCAGCAGCCTCAATTGGGCGGGCGGAACTGAAGCTTTCTTT. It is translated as CASSLNWAGGTEAFF.

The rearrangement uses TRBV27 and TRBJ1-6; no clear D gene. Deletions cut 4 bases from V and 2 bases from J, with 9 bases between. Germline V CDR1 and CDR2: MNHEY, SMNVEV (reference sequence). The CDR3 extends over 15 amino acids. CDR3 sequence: CASSSAGAYNSPLHF. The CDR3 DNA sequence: TGTGCCAGCAGTTCTGCGGGAGCCTATAATTCACCCCTCCACTTT.

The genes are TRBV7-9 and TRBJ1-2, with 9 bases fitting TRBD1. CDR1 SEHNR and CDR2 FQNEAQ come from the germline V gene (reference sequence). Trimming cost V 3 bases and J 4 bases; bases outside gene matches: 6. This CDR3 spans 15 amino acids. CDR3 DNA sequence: TGTGCCAGCAGCTTGGGACAGGGCGGATTCTATGGCTACACCTTC. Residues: CASSLGQGGFYGYTF.

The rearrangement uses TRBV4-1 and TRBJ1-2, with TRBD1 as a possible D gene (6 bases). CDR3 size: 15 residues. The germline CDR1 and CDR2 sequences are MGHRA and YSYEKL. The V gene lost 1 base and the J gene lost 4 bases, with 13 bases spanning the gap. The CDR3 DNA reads TGCGCCAGCAGCCAAGCCGGGACACGCGGCTATGGCTACACCTTC. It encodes CASSQAGTRGYGYTF.

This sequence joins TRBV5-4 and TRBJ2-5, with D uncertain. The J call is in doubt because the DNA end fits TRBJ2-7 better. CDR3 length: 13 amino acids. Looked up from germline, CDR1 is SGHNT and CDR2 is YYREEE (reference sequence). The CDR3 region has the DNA TGTGCCAGCAGCTCGCAAGAGGCCTACGAGCAGTACTTC. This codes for CASSSQEAYEQYF.

CDR3 protein: CASSLLTSGTDTQYF. The CDR3 DNA reads as TGTGCCAGCAGCCTTCTGACTAGCGGCACAGATACGCAGTATTTT. V and J are TRBV5-6 and TRBJ2-3; 8 nucleotides match TRBD2. CDR1 is SGHDT and CDR2 is YYEEEE in the germline V gene. The CDR3 totals 15 residues. The V and J ends lost 4 bases and 1 base, in that order; junction bases with no gene match: 5.

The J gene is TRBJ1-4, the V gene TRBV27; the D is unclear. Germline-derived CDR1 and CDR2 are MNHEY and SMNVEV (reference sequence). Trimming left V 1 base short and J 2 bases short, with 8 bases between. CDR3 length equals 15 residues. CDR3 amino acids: CASSLYGGTNEKLFF. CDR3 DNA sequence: TGTGCCAGCAGTTTATACGGCGGGACTAATGAAAAACTGTTTTTT.

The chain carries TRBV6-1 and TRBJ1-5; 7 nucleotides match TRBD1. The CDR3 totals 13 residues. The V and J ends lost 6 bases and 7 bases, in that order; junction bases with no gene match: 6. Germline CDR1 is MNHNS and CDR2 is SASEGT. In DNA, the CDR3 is TGTGCCAGCAGGGTAAACAGGGGACAGCCCCAGCATTTT. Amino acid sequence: CASRVNRGQPQHF.

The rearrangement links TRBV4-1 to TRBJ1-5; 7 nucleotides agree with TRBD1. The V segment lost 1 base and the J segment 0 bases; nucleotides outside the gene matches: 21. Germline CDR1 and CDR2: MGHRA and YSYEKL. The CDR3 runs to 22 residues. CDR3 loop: CASSQGPVMTGKTFDSNQPQHF. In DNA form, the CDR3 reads TGCGCCAGCAGCCAAGGACCCGTTATGACAGGGAAAACATTCGATAGCAATCAGCCCCAGCATTTT.

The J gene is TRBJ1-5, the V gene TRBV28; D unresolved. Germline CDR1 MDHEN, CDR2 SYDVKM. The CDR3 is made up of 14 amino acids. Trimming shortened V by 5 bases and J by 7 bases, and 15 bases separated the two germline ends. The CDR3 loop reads CASSPPPVGQPQHF. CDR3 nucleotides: TGTGCCAGCAGTCCTCCCCCTGTCGGGCAGCCCCAGCATTTT.

The CDR3 DNA reads as TGCGCCAGCAGCCCGCGGGGGGGCCGTTACGAAAAACTGTTTTTT. This codes for CASSPRGGRYEKLFF. The chain joins TRBV5-1 to TRBJ1-4; D is perhaps TRBD1 (6 bases). The V gene lost 4 bases and the J gene lost 8 bases, with 18 bases spanning the gap. This CDR3 spans 15 amino acids. The germline V gene encodes CDR1 SGHRS and CDR2 YFSETQ.

The CDR3 sequence: CASSWDSTGLGTDTQYF. The CDR3 region has the DNA TGCGCCAGCAGCTGGGATTCGACAGGGCTGGGCACAGATACGCAGTATTTT. V usage is TRBV5-1 and J usage is TRBJ2-3; TRBD1 matches 7 bases. The CDR3 extends over 17 amino acids. The V segment lost 3 bases and the J segment 1 base; nucleotides outside the gene matches: 11. Looked up from germline, CDR1 is SGHRS and CDR2 is YFSETQ.

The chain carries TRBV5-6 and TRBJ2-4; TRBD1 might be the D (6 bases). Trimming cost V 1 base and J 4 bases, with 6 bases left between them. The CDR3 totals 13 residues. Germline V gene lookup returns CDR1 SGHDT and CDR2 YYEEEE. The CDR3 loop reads CASSLTGKNIQYF. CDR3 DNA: TGTGCCAGCAGCTTGACAGGGAAAAACATTCAGTACTTC.

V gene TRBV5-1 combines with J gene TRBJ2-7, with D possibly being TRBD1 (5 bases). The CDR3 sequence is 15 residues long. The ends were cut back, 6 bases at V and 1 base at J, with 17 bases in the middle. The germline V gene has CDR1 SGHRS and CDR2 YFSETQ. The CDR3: CASTQGTGLSYEQYF. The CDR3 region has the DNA TGCGCCAGCACCCAGGGTACAGGTCTTTCCTACGAGCAGTACTTC.

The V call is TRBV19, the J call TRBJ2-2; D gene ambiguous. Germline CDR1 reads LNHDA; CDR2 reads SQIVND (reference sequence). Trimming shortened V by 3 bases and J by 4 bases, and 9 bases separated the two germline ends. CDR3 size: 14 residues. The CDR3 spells CASSILAGTGELFF. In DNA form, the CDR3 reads TGTGCCAGTAGTATTTTAGCTGGCACCGGGGAGCTGTTTTTT.

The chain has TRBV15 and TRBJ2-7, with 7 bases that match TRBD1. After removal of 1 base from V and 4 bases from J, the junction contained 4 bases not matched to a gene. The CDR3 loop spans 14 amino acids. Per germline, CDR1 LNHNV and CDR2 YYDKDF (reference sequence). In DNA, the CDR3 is TGTGCCACCAGCAGAGTAGGGGGCGTTTACGAGCAGTACTTC. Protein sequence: CATSRVGGVYEQYF.

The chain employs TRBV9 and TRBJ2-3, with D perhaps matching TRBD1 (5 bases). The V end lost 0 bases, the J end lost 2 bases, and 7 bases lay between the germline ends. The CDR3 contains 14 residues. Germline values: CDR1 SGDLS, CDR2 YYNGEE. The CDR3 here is CASSVAGATDTQYF. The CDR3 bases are TGTGCCAGCAGCGTAGCTGGGGCCACAGATACGCAGTATTTT.

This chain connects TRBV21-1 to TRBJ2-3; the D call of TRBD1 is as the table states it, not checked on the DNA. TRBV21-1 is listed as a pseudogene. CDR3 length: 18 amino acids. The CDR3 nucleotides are TGTGCCAGCAGCAAAGGTCCTATTGTGACAGCACGCACAGATACGCAGTATTTT. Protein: CASSKGPIVTARTDTQYF.

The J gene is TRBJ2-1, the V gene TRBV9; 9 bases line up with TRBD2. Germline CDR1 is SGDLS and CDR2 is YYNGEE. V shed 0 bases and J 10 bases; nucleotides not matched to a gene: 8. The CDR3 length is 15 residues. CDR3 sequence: CASSVADFSGGEQFF. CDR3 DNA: TGTGCCAGCAGCGTAGCTGATTTTAGCGGGGGCGAGCAGTTCTTC.

DNA of the CDR3: TGTGCCAGCAGCTGGTTGGGTGCAGGGAACACTGAAGCTTTCTTT. This translates into CASSWLGAGNTEAFF. V usage is TRBV5-4 and J usage is TRBJ1-1; D not certain. Deletions cut 3 bases from V and 1 base from J, with 13 bases between. Germline V gives CDR1 SGHNT, CDR2 YYREEE (reference sequence). The CDR3 sequence is 15 residues long.

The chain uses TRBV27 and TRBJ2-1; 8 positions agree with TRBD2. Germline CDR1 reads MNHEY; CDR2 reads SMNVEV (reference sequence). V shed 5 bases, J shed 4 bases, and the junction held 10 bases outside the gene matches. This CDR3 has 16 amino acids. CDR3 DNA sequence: TGTGCCAGCAGTCCCTCTTTAGCGGGGTGGTACAATGAGCAGTTCTTC. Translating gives CASSPSLAGWYNEQFF.

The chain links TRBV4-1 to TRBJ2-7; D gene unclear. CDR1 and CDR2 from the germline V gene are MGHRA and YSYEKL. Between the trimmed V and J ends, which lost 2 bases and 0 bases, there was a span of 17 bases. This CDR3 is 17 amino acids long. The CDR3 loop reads CASSQNALMESSYEQYF. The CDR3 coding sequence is TGCGCCAGCAGCCAAAATGCCCTCATGGAGAGCTCCTACGAGCAGTACTTC.

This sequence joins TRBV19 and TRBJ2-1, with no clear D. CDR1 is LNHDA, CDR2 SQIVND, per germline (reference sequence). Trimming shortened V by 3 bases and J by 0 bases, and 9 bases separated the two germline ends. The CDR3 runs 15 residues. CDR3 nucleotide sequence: TGTGCCAGTAGTATTACCGATAGCTCCTACAATGAGCAGTTCTTC. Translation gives CASSITDSSYNEQFF.

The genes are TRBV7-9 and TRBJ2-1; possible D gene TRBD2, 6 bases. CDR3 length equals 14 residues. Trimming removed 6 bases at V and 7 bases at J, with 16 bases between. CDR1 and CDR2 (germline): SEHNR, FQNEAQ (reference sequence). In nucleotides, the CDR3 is TGTGCCAGCAGGCCGCAGGACCGGGAGAATGAGCAGTTCTTC. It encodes CASRPQDRENEQFF.

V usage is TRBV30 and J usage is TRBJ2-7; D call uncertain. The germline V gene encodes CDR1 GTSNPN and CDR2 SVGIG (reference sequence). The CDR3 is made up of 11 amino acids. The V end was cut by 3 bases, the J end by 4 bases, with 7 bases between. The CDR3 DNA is TGTGCCTGGAGGGGCAGGTACGAGCAGTACTTC. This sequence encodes CAWRGRYEQYF.

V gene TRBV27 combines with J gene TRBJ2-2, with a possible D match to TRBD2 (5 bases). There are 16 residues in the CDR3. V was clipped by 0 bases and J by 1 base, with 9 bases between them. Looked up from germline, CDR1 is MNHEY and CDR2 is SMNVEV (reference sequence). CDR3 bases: TGTGCCAGCAGTTTATCAACCGGGATGAACACCGGGGAGCTGTTTTTT. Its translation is CASSLSTGMNTGELFF.